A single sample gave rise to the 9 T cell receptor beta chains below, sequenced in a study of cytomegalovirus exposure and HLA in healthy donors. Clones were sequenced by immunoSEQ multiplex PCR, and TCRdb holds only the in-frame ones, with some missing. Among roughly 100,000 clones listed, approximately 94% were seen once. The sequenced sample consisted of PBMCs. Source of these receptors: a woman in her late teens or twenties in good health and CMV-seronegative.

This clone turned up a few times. CDR3 residues: CASSLLIQGVTYNEQFF. CDR3 bases: TGCGCCAGCAGCTTGTTAATCCAGGGGGTAACCTACAATGAGCAGTTCTTC. The rearrangement uses TRBV5-1 and TRBJ2-1; 7 bases are shared with TRBD1. Looked up from germline, CDR1 is SGHRS and CDR2 is YFSETQ. The CDR3 is made up of 17 amino acids. J lost 2 bases, V lost 1 base, and 9 bases had no gene match.

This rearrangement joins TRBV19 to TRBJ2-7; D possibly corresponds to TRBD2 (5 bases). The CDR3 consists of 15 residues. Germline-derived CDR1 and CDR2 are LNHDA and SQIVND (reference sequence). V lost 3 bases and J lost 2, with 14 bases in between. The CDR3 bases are TGTGCCAGTAGTATCGGGGTCCTAGGAACCTACGAGCAGTACTTC. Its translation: CASSIGVLGTYEQYF.

The CDR3 nucleotides read TGTGCCAGCAGGTTAACCGGGACTAGCTCCTACGAGCAGTACTTC. Amino acid sequence: CASRLTGTSSYEQYF. The V gene is TRBV6-5, the J gene TRBJ2-7; 8 nucleotides align to TRBD2. CDR1 MNHEY and CDR2 SVGAGI come from the germline V gene. Losses at the gene ends were 6 bases for V and 0 bases for J; bases not matched to a gene: 7. The CDR3 is made up of 15 amino acids.

In nucleotides, the CDR3 is TGTGCCAGCAGCACCGGGTCTACCTATGGCTACACCTTC. This codes for CASSTGSTYGYTF. The genes are TRBV6-6 and TRBJ1-2; the D is unclear. Germline V gene lookup returns CDR1 MNHNY and CDR2 SVGAGI (reference sequence). The V end was cut by 6 bases, the J end by 4 bases, with 12 bases between. The CDR3 contains 13 residues.

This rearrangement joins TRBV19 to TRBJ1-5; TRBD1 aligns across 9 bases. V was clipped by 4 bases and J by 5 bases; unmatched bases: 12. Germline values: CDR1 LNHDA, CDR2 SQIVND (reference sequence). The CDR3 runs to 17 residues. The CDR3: CASSTLTGGKHHQPQHF. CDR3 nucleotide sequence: TGTGCCAGTAGTACTCTTACAGGGGGCAAACATCATCAGCCCCAGCATTTT.

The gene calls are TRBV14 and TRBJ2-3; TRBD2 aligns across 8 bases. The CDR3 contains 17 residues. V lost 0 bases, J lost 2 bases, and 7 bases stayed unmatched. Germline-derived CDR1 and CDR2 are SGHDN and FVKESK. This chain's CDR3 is CASSQDRVAGPTDTQYF. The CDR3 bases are TGTGCCAGCAGCCAAGATAGGGTAGCGGGGCCCACAGATACGCAGTATTTT.

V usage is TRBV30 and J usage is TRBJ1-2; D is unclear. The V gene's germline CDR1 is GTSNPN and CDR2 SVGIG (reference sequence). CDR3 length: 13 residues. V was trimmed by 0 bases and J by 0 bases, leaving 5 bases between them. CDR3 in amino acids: CAWSVGANYGYTF. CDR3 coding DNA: TGTGCCTGGAGTGTCGGAGCTAACTATGGCTACACCTTC.

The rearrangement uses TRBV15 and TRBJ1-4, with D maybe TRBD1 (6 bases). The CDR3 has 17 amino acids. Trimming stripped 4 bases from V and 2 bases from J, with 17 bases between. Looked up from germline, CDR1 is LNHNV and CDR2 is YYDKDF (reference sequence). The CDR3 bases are TGTGCCACCAGCAATCGCCCGGGGGGGCGGACTAATGAAAAACTGTTTTTT. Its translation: CATSNRPGGRTNEKLFF.

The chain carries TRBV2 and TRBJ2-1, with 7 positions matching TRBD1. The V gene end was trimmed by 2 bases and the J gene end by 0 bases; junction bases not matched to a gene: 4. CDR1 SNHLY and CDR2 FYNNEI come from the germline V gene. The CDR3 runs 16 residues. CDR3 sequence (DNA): TGTGCCAGCAGTGAATGGGGACAGAGCTCCTACAATGAGCAGTTCTTC. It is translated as CASSEWGQSSYNEQFF.